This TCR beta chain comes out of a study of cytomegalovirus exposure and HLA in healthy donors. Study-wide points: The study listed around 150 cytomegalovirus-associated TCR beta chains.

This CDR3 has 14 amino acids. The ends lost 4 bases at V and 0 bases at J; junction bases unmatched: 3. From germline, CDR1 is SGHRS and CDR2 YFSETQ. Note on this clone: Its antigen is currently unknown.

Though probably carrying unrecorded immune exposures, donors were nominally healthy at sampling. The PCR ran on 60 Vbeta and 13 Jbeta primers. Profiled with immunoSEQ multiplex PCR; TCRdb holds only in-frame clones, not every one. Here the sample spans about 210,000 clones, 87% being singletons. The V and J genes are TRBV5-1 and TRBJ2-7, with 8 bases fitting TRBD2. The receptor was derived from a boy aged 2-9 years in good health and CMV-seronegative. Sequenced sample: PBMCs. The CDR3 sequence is CASSLAGNSYEQYF. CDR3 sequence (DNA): TGCGCCAGCAGCCTAGCGGGCAACTCCTACGAGCAGTACTTC.